This T cell receptor beta chain emerged from a study of blood T cell repertoires in COVID-19. Enrolment of Seattle patients took place during active infection, and they were followed longitudinally. Data came from immunoSEQ multiplex PCR; TCRdb stores just in-frame clones and leaves some out. The sample contains approximately 140,000 clones, approximately 83% of which appear only once. V lost 3 bases and J lost 5, with 10 bases in between. Per the germline V gene, CDR1 is LNHDA and CDR2 is SQIVND (reference sequence). This CDR3 is built from 14 residues. This chain connects TRBV19 to TRBJ1-4; maybe TRBD1 (6 bases). The origin of this receptor is a woman aged 55-70 years with COVID-19, enrolled during active disease. Specimen: peripheral blood. The CDR3 DNA reads as TGTGCCAGTAGTATTCAGGGGACGAATGAAAAACTGTTTTTT. This codes for CASSIQGTNEKLFF.